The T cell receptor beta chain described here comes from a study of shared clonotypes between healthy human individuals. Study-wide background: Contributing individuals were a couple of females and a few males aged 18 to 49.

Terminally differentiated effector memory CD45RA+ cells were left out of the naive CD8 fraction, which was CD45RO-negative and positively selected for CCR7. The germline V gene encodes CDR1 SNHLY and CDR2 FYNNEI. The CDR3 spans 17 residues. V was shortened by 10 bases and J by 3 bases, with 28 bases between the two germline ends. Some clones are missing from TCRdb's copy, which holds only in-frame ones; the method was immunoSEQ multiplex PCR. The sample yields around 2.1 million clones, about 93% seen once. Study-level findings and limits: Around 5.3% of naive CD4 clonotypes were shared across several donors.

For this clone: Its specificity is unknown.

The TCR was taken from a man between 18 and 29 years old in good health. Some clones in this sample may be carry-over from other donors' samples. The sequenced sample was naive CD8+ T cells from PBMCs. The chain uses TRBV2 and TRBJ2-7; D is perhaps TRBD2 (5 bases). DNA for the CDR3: TGTGCCAACCAGCAGGTCTTGTTATCAGGAGGCTACTACGAGCAGTACTTC. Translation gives CANQQVLLSGGYYEQYF. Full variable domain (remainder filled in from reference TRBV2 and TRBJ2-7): EPEVTQTPSHQVTQMGQEVILRCVPISNHLYFYWYRQILGQKVEFLVSFYNNEISEKSEIFDDQFSVERPDGSNFTLKIRSTKLEDSAMYFCANQQVLLSGGYYEQYFGPGTRLTVT.